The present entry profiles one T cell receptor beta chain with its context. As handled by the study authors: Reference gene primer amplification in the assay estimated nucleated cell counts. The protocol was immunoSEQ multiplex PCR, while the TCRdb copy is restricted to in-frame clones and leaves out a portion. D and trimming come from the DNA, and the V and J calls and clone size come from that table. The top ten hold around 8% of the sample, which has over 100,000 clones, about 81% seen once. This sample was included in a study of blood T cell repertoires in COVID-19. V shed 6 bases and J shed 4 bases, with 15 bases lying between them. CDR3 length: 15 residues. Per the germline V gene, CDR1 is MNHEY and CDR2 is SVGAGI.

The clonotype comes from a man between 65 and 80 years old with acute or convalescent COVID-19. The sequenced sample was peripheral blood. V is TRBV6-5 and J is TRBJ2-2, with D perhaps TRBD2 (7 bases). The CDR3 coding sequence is TGTGCCAGCAGGGAGGGGGGGCTGGGCACCGGGGAGCTGTTTTTT. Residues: CASREGGLGTGELFF.